A selection of T cell receptor beta chains follows, all from one sample in a study of neurological immune-mediated disorders. TCRdb reprocessed the 5' RACE reads via MiXCR and lists one record per CDR3 protein. The sample has about 84,000 distinct CDR3 sequences; approximately 4.6% are singletons. The sequenced material came from PBMCs. Receptors were obtained from a woman aged 55 to 70 with multiple sclerosis. CDR3s include the opening cysteine and the closing phenylalanine or tryptophan. A D gene is named only where the DNA matches it firmly. Clone size, where shown, is once, few, many, or a class for clones that have expanded.

J gene: TRBJ2-3; clone size: many; D gene: TRBD2; V gene: TRBV5-1; CDR3 DNA: TGCGCCAGCAGCCGCGGGGGGACAGATACGCAGTATTTT; CDR3 protein: CASSRGGTDTQYF
J gene: TRBJ2-3; clone size: many; D gene: .; V gene: TRBV9; CDR3 DNA: TGTGCCAGCAGCGTAGAACAGCGCACAGATACGCAGTATTTT; CDR3 protein: CASSVEQRTDTQYF
J gene: TRBJ2-5; clone size: many; D gene: .; V gene: TRBV27; CDR3 DNA: TGTGCCAGCAACCACCAGGGTCGAGGGACCCAGTACTTC; CDR3 protein: CASNHQGRGTQYF
J gene: TRBJ1-1; clone size: many; D gene: TRBD1; V gene: TRBV5-1; CDR3 DNA: TGCGCCAGCAGCTTAGAAGGGACAGGGGGACGAGCTTTCTTT; CDR3 protein: CASSLEGTGGRAFF
J gene: TRBJ2-2; clone size: many; D gene: .; V gene: TRBV5-5; CDR3 DNA: TGTGCCAGCAGCTCCTGGGGGGCTGTCGGGGAGCTGTTTTTT; CDR3 protein: CASSSWGAVGELFF
J gene: TRBJ2-7; clone size: many; D gene: .; V gene: TRBV7-8; CDR3 DNA: TGTGCCAGCAGCTTAGTTAGAGGGGAGCAGTACTTC; CDR3 protein: CASSLVRGEQYF
J gene: TRBJ2-7; clone size: many; D gene: TRBD1; V gene: TRBV10-3; CDR3 DNA: TGTGCCATCAGCGTCCGGGACAGCATCTCCTACGAGCAGTACTTC; CDR3 protein: CAISVRDSISYEQYF
J gene: TRBJ2-5; clone size: many; D gene: .; V gene: TRBV20-1; CDR3 DNA: TGCAGTGCAGAGGGGCCGGTGGAGACCCAGTACTTC; CDR3 protein: CSAEGPVETQYF
J gene: TRBJ1-3; clone size: many; D gene: .; V gene: TRBV3-1; CDR3 DNA: TGTGCCAGCAGCCAAGGGGTGACTGGAAACACCATATATTTT; CDR3 protein: CASSQGVTGNTIYF
J gene: TRBJ1-1; clone size: many; D gene: .; V gene: TRBV5-1; CDR3 DNA: TGCGCCAGCAGCGGTGGGGTCGCTGAAGCTTTCTTT; CDR3 protein: CASSGGVAEAFF
J gene: TRBJ2-5; clone size: many; D gene: .; V gene: TRBV5-6; CDR3 DNA: TGTGCCAGCAGCTTGGCTGGTACACAAGAGACCCAGTACTTC; CDR3 protein: CASSLAGTQETQYF
J gene: TRBJ2-3; clone size: .; D gene: .; V gene: TRBV18; CDR3 DNA: TGTGCCAGCTCCTCACAGGGTTTAACAGATACGCAGTATTTT; CDR3 protein: CASSSQGLTDTQYF
J gene: TRBJ2-1; clone size: many; D gene: TRBD2; V gene: TRBV6-6; CDR3 DNA: TGTGCCAGCAGGGATCGGGGGGGGAGGAGGTGGAATGAGCAGTTCTTC; CDR3 protein: CASRDRGGRRWNEQFF
J gene: TRBJ1-1; clone size: many; D gene: .; V gene: TRBV29-1; CDR3 DNA: TGCAGCGTTGGGATAGGGGTGCGTGAAGCTTTCTTT; CDR3 protein: CSVGIGVREAFF
J gene: TRBJ2-1; clone size: .; D gene: TRBD1; V gene: TRBV18; CDR3 DNA: TGTGCCAGCTCACCACGGACAGGGGAAGGGAATGAGCAGTTCTTC; CDR3 protein: CASSPRTGEGNEQFF
J gene: TRBJ2-4; clone size: many; D gene: TRBD1; V gene: TRBV28; CDR3 DNA: TGTGCCAGCAGGGTTAGGACAGGGGTGTTAGAAAACATTCAGTACTTC; CDR3 protein: CASRVRTGVLENIQYF
J gene: TRBJ2-1; clone size: many; D gene: .; V gene: TRBV12-3/TRBV12-4; CDR3 DNA: TGTGCCAGCAGTTTCCGCCAGGGCGGATACAATGAGCAGTTCTTC; CDR3 protein: CASSFRQGGYNEQFF
J gene: TRBJ1-1; clone size: many; D gene: .; V gene: TRBV7-9; CDR3 DNA: TGTGCCAGCAGCTCCATGGGGGTGCACACTGAAGCTTTCTTT; CDR3 protein: CASSSMGVHTEAFF
J gene: TRBJ1-1; clone size: many; D gene: .; V gene: TRBV3-1; CDR3 DNA: TGTGCCAGCAGCCACCGGACAGCTGAAGCTTTCTTT; CDR3 protein: CASSHRTAEAFF
J gene: TRBJ2-5; clone size: many; D gene: .; V gene: TRBV9; CDR3 DNA: TGTGCCAGCAGCTCCCGGGGGCAGGGTGTTGAGACCCAGTACTTC; CDR3 protein: CASSSRGQGVETQYF
J gene: TRBJ2-1; clone size: many; D gene: .; V gene: TRBV11-1; CDR3 DNA: TGTGCCAGCAGCACACGCGGGGTTGGCTCCTACAATGAGCAGTTCTTC; CDR3 protein: CASSTRGVGSYNEQFF
J gene: TRBJ2-3; clone size: many; D gene: .; V gene: TRBV5-1; CDR3 DNA: TGCGCCAGCAGCTTGGATGGGGGAGGAGGTACGCAGTATTTT; CDR3 protein: CASSLDGGGGTQYF
J gene: TRBJ2-6; clone size: many; D gene: TRBD1; V gene: TRBV15; CDR3 DNA: TGTGCCACCAGCAGAGTGAGGGGGACAGGGGGAACTGGGGCCAACGTCCTGACTTTC; CDR3 protein: CATSRVRGTGGTGANVLTF
J gene: TRBJ2-7; clone size: many; D gene: .; V gene: TRBV11-3; CDR3 DNA: TGTGCCAGCAGCCGCGTGGGGTACGAGCAGTACTTC; CDR3 protein: CASSRVGYEQYF
J gene: TRBJ2-7; clone size: many; D gene: TRBD1; V gene: TRBV7-2; CDR3 DNA: TGTGCCAGCAGCTTAGGGACCTCAGGGACAGTCTACGAGCAGTACTTC; CDR3 protein: CASSLGTSGTVYEQYF
J gene: TRBJ2-1; clone size: many; D gene: .; V gene: TRBV5-1; CDR3 DNA: TGCGCCAGCAGCTTGGCCCGGAGATCCTACAATGAGCAGTTCTTC; CDR3 protein: CASSLARRSYNEQFF
J gene: TRBJ1-6; clone size: many; D gene: .; V gene: TRBV6-5; CDR3 DNA: TGTGCCAGCTGTACAACTTACTATAATTCACCCCTCCACTTT; CDR3 protein: CASCTTYYNSPLHF
J gene: TRBJ1-3; clone size: many; D gene: .; V gene: TRBV20-1; CDR3 DNA: TGCAGTGCTAGAGCCCCGATTGAGGGAAACACCATATATTTT; CDR3 protein: CSARAPIEGNTIYF
J gene: TRBJ2-2; clone size: many; D gene: .; V gene: TRBV3-1; CDR3 DNA: TGTGCCAGCAGCCAAGATGCTGCGGGCACCGGGGAGCTGTTTTTT; CDR3 protein: CASSQDAAGTGELFF
J gene: TRBJ1-5; clone size: many; D gene: TRBD1; V gene: TRBV12-3/TRBV12-4; CDR3 DNA: TGTGCCAGCAGTAGACAGGGGGCAAACAATCAGCCCCAGCATTTT; CDR3 protein: CASSRQGANNQPQHF
J gene: TRBJ2-2; clone size: many; D gene: .; V gene: TRBV10-1; CDR3 DNA: TGCGCCAGCAGTGAGTCGGCGGGAACCGGGGAGCTGTTTTTT; CDR3 protein: CASSESAGTGELFF
J gene: TRBJ2-5; clone size: many; D gene: .; V gene: TRBV20-1; CDR3 DNA: TGCAGTACAGGGCCCGGTGCCCAGTACTTC; CDR3 protein: CSTGPGAQYF
J gene: TRBJ2-2; clone size: many; D gene: TRBD1; V gene: TRBV7-2; CDR3 DNA: TGTGCCAGCAGCGCGACAGGGGCGGGCACCGGGGAGCTGTTTTTT; CDR3 protein: CASSATGAGTGELFF
J gene: TRBJ1-2; clone size: few; D gene: TRBD1; V gene: TRBV18; CDR3 DNA: TGTGCCAGCTCACCATACGACAGGGGAACCTATGGCTACACCTTC; CDR3 protein: CASSPYDRGTYGYTF
J gene: TRBJ2-3; clone size: many; D gene: .; V gene: TRBV25-1; CDR3 DNA: TGTGCCAGCAGTGGGTCTTCGGGCGGGCCTCCGGGAGATACGCAGTATTTT; CDR3 protein: CASSGSSGGPPGDTQYF
J gene: TRBJ1-2; clone size: many; D gene: .; V gene: TRBV5-1; CDR3 DNA: TGCGCCAGCAGCTTGGACGGTCAGGGGAACTATGGCTACACCTTC; CDR3 protein: CASSLDGQGNYGYTF
J gene: TRBJ1-2; clone size: many; D gene: .; V gene: TRBV7-6; CDR3 DNA: TGTGCCAGCAGCTTAGCTCGGGACTATGGCTACACCTTC; CDR3 protein: CASSLARDYGYTF
J gene: TRBJ1-2; clone size: many; D gene: .; V gene: TRBV5-1; CDR3 DNA: TGCGCCAGCAGTAATTTCGAGAGATCCTATGGCTACACCTTC; CDR3 protein: CASSNFERSYGYTF
J gene: TRBJ2-2; clone size: many; D gene: .; V gene: TRBV24-1; CDR3 DNA: TGTGCCACCAGTGGGGCACCTGAGAACACCGGGGAGCTGTTTTTT; CDR3 protein: CATSGAPENTGELFF
J gene: TRBJ2-3; clone size: many; D gene: .; V gene: TRBV12-3/TRBV12-4; CDR3 DNA: TGTGCCAGCACTCTTTGGAGACAGGGCACAGATACGCAGTATTTT; CDR3 protein: CASTLWRQGTDTQYF
J gene: TRBJ1-2; clone size: many; D gene: TRBD1; V gene: TRBV3-1; CDR3 DNA: TGTGCCAGCAGCCTGCAAACTCTGACAGGGAAGAAGGGCTACACCTTC; CDR3 protein: CASSLQTLTGKKGYTF
J gene: TRBJ1-3; clone size: many; D gene: .; V gene: TRBV9; CDR3 DNA: TGTGCCAGCAGCGTAGACGGGCGCGGCTCTTCGGGAAACACCATATATTTT; CDR3 protein: CASSVDGRGSSGNTIYF
J gene: TRBJ2-1; clone size: many; D gene: TRBD2; V gene: TRBV9; CDR3 DNA: TGTGCCAGCAGCGGGACTAGCGGCAATGAGCAGTTCTTC; CDR3 protein: CASSGTSGNEQFF